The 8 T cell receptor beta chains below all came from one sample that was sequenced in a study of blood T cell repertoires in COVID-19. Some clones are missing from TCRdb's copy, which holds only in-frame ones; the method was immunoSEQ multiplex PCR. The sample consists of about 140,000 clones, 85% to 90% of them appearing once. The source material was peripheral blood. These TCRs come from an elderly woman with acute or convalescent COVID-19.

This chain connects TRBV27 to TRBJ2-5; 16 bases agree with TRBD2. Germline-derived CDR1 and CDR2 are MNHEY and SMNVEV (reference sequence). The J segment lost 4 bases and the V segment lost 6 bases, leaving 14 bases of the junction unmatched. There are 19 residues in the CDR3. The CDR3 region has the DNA TGTGCCAGCAGGCGGCTCCCAGGGACTAGCGGGGGGGCTGGAGAGACCCAGTACTTC. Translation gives CASRRLPGTSGGAGETQYF.

The DNA of the CDR3 is TGCAGCGTCACCGGGACAGGGGTAGAAGCTTTCTTT. This translates into CSVTGTGVEAFF. The chain employs TRBV29-1 and TRBJ1-1; 10 bases agree with TRBD1. With V trimmed by 6 bases and J by 8 bases, 6 bases remained unmatched. The CDR3 is 12 amino acids. Germline loops: CDR1 SQVTM, CDR2 ANQGSEA.

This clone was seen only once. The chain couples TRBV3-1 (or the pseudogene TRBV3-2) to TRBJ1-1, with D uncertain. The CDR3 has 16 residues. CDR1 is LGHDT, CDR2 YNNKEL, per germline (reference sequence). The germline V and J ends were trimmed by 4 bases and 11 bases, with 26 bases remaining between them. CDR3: CASSRNNLQTGSGAFF. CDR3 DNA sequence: TGTGCCAGCAGCCGCAATAACCTTCAGACCGGGTCGGGGGCTTTCTTT.

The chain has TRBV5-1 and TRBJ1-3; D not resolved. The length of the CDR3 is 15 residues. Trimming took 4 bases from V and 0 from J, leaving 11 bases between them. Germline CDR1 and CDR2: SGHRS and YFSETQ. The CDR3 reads CASSVGGNSGNTIYF. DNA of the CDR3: TGCGCCAGCAGCGTTGGAGGGAACTCTGGAAACACCATATATTTT.

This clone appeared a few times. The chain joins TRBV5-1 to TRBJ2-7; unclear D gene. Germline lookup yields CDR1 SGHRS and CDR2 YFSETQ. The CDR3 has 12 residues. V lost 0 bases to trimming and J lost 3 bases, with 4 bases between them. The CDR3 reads CASSLDFYEQYF. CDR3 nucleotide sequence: TGCGCCAGCAGCTTGGACTTCTACGAGCAGTACTTC. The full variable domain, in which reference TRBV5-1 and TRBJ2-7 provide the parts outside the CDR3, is KAGVTQTPRYLIKTRGQQVTLSCSPISGHRSVSWYQQTPGQGLQFLFEYFSETQRNKGNFPGRFSGRQFSNSRSEMNVSTLELGDSALYLCASSLDFYEQYFGPGTRLTVT.

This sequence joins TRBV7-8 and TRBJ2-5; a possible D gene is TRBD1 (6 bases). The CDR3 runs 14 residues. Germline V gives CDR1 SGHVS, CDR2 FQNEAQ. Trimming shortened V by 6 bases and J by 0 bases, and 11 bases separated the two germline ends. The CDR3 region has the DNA TGTGCCAGCAGTGACAGGTTATACCAAGAGACCCAGTACTTC. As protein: CASSDRLYQETQYF.

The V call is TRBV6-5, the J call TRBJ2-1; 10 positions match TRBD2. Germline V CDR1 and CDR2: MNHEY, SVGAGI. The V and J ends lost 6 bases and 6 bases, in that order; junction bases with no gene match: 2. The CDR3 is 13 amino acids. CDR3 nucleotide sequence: TGTGCCAGCAGGCTAGCGGGGGTCAATGAGCAGTTCTTC. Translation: CASRLAGVNEQFF.

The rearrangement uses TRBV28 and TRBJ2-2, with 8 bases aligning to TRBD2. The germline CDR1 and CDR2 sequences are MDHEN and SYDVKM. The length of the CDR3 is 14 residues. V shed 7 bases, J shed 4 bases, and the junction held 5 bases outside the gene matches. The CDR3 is CASKAGGSTGELFF. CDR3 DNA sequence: TGTGCCAGCAAGGCGGGGGGATCCACCGGGGAGCTGTTTTTT. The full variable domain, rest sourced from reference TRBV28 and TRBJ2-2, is DVKVTQSSRYLVKRTGEKVFLECVQDMDHENMFWYRQDPGLGLRLIYFSYDVKMKEKGDIPEGYSVSREKKERFSLILESASTNQTSMYLCASKAGGSTGELFFGEGSRLTVL.